A single sample gave rise to the 12 T cell receptor beta chains below, sequenced in a study of beta chain features in type 1 diabetes. cDNA synthesis used the whole RNA isolate, giving expressed TCRB sequences. The repertoire was sequenced with immunoSEQ multiplex PCR; TCRdb's copy has only in-frame clones and lacks some. The data contain 430,000 or so clones, about 10% of them seen just once; the ten biggest clones take up over 0.035%. Sequences were obtained from naive CD4+ T cells from blood. These receptors were taken from a woman aged 18-29 years in good health.

J is TRBJ2-7 and V is TRBV2; the D gene is possibly TRBD1 (5 bases). CDR1 SNHLY and CDR2 FYNNEI come from the germline V gene. The CDR3 has 14 amino acids. V was trimmed by 6 bases and J by 1 base, leaving 13 bases between them. CDR3 amino acids: CASRKDIGSYEQYV. The CDR3 DNA reads TGTGCCAGCAGGAAGGACATCGGGTCCTACGAGCAGTACGTC.

V gene TRBV5-1 combines with J gene TRBJ2-1; D tentatively reads TRBD1 or TRBD2 (5 bases each). The germline V and J ends were trimmed by 4 bases and 7 bases, with 15 bases remaining between them. The CDR3 loop spans 14 amino acids. The germline CDR1 and CDR2 sequences are SGHRS and YFSETQ. The DNA of the CDR3 is TGCGCCAGCAGCCCTGGGACCGAGATTAATGAGCAGTTCTTC. This encodes CASSPGTEINEQFF.

The rearrangement uses TRBV4-3 and TRBJ2-5, with TRBD2 matching 14 bases. The CDR3 length is 16 residues. Per germline, CDR1 LGHNA and CDR2 YSLEER. After removal of 4 bases from V and 4 bases from J, the junction contained 5 bases not matched to a gene. The CDR3 nucleotides are TGCGCCAGCAGCCCTGGGACTAGCGGGAGCGGAGAGACCCAGTACTTC. Its translation: CASSPGTSGSGETQYF.

J is TRBJ2-1 and V is TRBV7-6; the D is unclear. V was pared by 1 base and J by 3 bases, with 10 bases between. CDR3 length: 15 residues. Looked up from germline, CDR1 is SGHVS and CDR2 is FNYEAQ. This chain's CDR3 is CASSLDFPIYNEQFF. The CDR3 DNA follows: TGTGCCAGCAGCTTAGACTTCCCCATCTACAATGAGCAGTTCTTC.

V is TRBV4-1 and J is TRBJ2-3; TRBD2 is a possible D gene (5 bases). The CDR3 runs to 17 residues. CDR1 is MGHRA and CDR2 is YSYEKL in the germline V gene. V dropped 0 bases and J dropped 2 bases, with 15 bases sitting between them. In nucleotides, the CDR3 is TGCGCCAGCAGCCAAGAACAACCCCGGGGAAACACAGATACGCAGTATTTT. Residues: CASSQEQPRGNTDTQYF.

This clone showed up just a few times. The J gene is TRBJ2-3, the V gene TRBV2, with D tentatively TRBD1 (6 bases). V was trimmed by 5 bases and J by 2 bases, leaving 11 bases between them. Germline CDR1 is SNHLY and CDR2 is FYNNEI. This CDR3 has 14 residues. CDR3 protein: CASSKQGPTDTQYF. DNA for the CDR3: TGTGCCAGCAGTAAACAGGGACCCACAGATACGCAGTATTTT.

V and J are TRBV7-9 and TRBJ1-3, with D uncertain. The CDR3 is 15 residues long. Germline assignment: CDR1 SEHNR and CDR2 FQNEAQ (reference sequence). V lost 1 base and J 0 bases, leaving 7 bases between the germline ends. The CDR3 sequence is CASSLGGSSGNTIYF. The DNA for the CDR3 is TGTGCCAGCAGCTTAGGGGGTAGCTCTGGAAACACCATATATTTT.

The chain couples TRBV7-2 to TRBJ2-1; D assignment may be TRBD1 or TRBD2 (6 bases each). Germline V gives CDR1 SGHTA, CDR2 FQGNSA. Deletions cut 1 base from V and 3 bases from J, with 10 bases between. This CDR3 has 15 residues. DNA of the CDR3: TGTGCCAGCAGCTTAGTTGCGGGACACTACAATGAGCAGTTCTTC. Protein product: CASSLVAGHYNEQFF.

This clone has only a few counts. The chain joins TRBV23-1 to TRBJ1-6, with D possibly TRBD1 on 5 matching bases. TRBV23-1 is reported as an ORF; its role is uncertain. The CDR3 loop spans 18 amino acids. V was shortened by 2 bases and J by 3 bases, with 17 bases between the two germline ends. CDR3 DNA sequence: TGCGCCAGCAGTCAACCGCCCCCGGGGGAGGGCTATAATTCACCCCTCCACTTT. As protein: CASSQPPPGEGYNSPLHF.

The chain employs TRBV4-3 and TRBJ2-7; 8 nucleotides agree with TRBD2. V trimming: 2 bases; J trimming: 3 bases; junction bases outside the gene matches: 9. CDR3 length equals 16 residues. CDR1 is LGHNA and CDR2 is YSLEER in the germline V gene. DNA of the CDR3: TGCGCCAGCAGCCAATCACTTAGCGGGAATGGCTACGAGCAGTACTTC. Protein product: CASSQSLSGNGYEQYF.

J is TRBJ1-2 and V is TRBV2, with 9 nucleotides matching TRBD1. The germline CDR1 and CDR2 sequences are SNHLY and FYNNEI. The length of the CDR3 is 11 residues. Trimming removed 6 bases from V and 10 bases from J; junction bases left unmatched: 3. The CDR3 is CASSWTGAYTF. CDR3 DNA sequence: TGTGCCAGCAGCTGGACAGGGGCCTACACCTTC.

This clone has more than one count but fewer than ten. This chain joins TRBV28 and TRBJ2-7; 9 bases line up with TRBD1. CDR1 and CDR2 (germline): MDHEN, SYDVKM. The CDR3 is 15 amino acids. V was pared by 6 bases and J by 6 bases, with 12 bases of the junction left unmatched. CDR3 in amino acids: CASSLPGTGIGEQYF. Here the CDR3 DNA reads TGTGCCAGCAGCCTCCCCGGGACAGGGATCGGCGAGCAGTACTTC. The variable domain in full, with the rest retrieved from reference TRBV28 and TRBJ2-7, is DVKVTQSSRYLVKRTGEKVFLECVQDMDHENMFWYRQDPGLGLRLIYFSYDVKMKEKGDIPEGYSVSREKKERFSLILESASTNQTSMYLCASSLPGTGIGEQYFGPGTRLTVT.